What follows is one TCR beta chain and its context. Its cognate antigen is unknown. This entry comes from a study of cytomegalovirus exposure and HLA in healthy donors. Study-wide context: The Caucasian-associated ancestry cluster contained 81% of the approximately 420 genotyped donors.

The CDR3 has 14 residues. Germline V gene lookup returns CDR1 MNHNS and CDR2 SASEGT. V lost 6 bases and J lost 5; bases outside the gene matches: 3. Vbeta (60) and Jbeta (13) primers were used in the PCR. Some clones are missing from TCRdb's copy, which holds only in-frame ones; the method was immunoSEQ multiplex PCR. The profile shows a few hundred thousand clones, about 86% of them singletons. General observations from the study: Under in vitro conditions, three CMV-associated chains were confirmed as specific for CMV antigens. Cytomegalovirus status was reportedly diagnosed by the classifier with high specificity and sensitivity. A reported reduction in N-insertions relative to the roughly 710-donor mean was seen in an Asian-associated ancestry cluster in a later analysis.

Sequenced material: PBMCs. The chain is built from TRBV6-1 and TRBJ1-5; 11 bases fit TRBD1. This TCR came from a woman in her fifties or sixties in good health and CMV-seropositive. The chain's CDR3 is CASRDRGRDQPQHF. Here the CDR3 DNA reads TGTGCCAGCAGGGACAGGGGGCGCGATCAGCCCCAGCATTTT.